One and the same sample provided the 20 T cell receptor beta chains below, sequenced in a study of T cells after yellow fever vaccination. TCRdb independently ran MiXCR on the 5' RACE reads; one entry per CDR3 protein. The sample records about 210,000 distinct CDR3 sequences, approximately 6.3% being singletons. Sequencing used CD4+ T cells sorted from PBMCs, obtained on the day of the yellow fever booster vaccination. These receptors all stem from a young man who received the YFV17D yellow fever vaccine.

The table lists this clonotype with many counts. This chain links TRBV3-1 with TRBJ1-1; TRBD1 matches 9 bases. The CDR3 is 16 residues long. Germline V gene sequence: CDR1 LGHDT, CDR2 YNNKEL (reference sequence). V shed 11 bases and J 1 base; nucleotides not matched to a gene: 14. CDR3 DNA sequence: TGTGCCTCCACGGGTTTATCGGGACAGGGGAACACTGAAGCTTTCTTT. It is translated as CASTGLSGQGNTEAFF.

Ten or more counts support this clonotype. The chain carries TRBV7-2 and TRBJ2-5; tentatively, D is TRBD2 (7 bases). Trimming pared 1 base from V and 7 bases from J, leaving 13 bases between. Germline values: CDR1 SGHTA, CDR2 FQGNSA. CDR3 length: 14 residues. CDR3 residues: CASSLEGGRGTQYF. The CDR3 DNA sequence: TGTGCCAGCAGCTTAGAGGGGGGGCGCGGGACCCAGTACTTC. Full variable domain (rest looked up from reference TRBV7-2 and TRBJ2-5): GAGVSQSPSNKVTEKGKDVELRCDPISGHTALYWYRQSLGQGLEFLIYFQGNSAPDKSGLPSDRFSAERTGGSVSTLTIQRTQQEDSAVYLCASSLEGGRGTQYFGPGTRLLVL.

This clonotype has a count of ten or more. The chain couples TRBV4-3 to TRBJ2-7; D assignment may be TRBD1 or TRBD2 (6 bases each). Germline V gives CDR1 LGHNA, CDR2 YSLEER. This CDR3 is 15 amino acids long. Trimming took off 1 base at V and 2 bases at J, with 12 bases between the two ends. In DNA form, the CDR3 reads TGCGCCAGCAGCCAAGGGTACGGGGGCCCCTACGAGCAGTACTTC. Translated, it gives CASSQGYGGPYEQYF.

This clonotype was picked up a small number of times. The chain couples TRBV20-1 to TRBJ2-7; TRBD2 agrees at 7 bases. Germline CDR1 is DFQATT and CDR2 is SNEGSKA (reference sequence). There are 13 residues in the CDR3. V shed 6 bases and J 9 bases; nucleotides not matched to a gene: 14. DNA of the CDR3: TGCAGTGCCAGCGGGGCGGGAGATTTCCCGCAGTACTTC. As protein: CSASGAGDFPQYF.

This clonotype was observed at least ten times. The rearrangement uses TRBV29-1 and TRBJ1-5; D gene ambiguous. The ends were cut back, 6 bases at V and 7 bases at J, with 13 bases in the middle. Germline CDR1 is SQVTM and CDR2 is ANQGSEA. This CDR3 comprises 12 residues. CDR3 nucleotide sequence: TGCAGCGTAGACCACAATGACCAGCCCCAGCATTTT. Its translation is CSVDHNDQPQHF. The full variable domain, completed using reference TRBV29-1 and TRBJ1-5, is SAVISQKPSRDICQRGTSLTIQCQVDSQVTMMFWYRQQPGQSLTLIATANQGSEATYESGFVIDKFPISRPNLTFSTLTVSNMSPEDSSIYLCSVDHNDQPQHFGDGTRLSIL.

The V and J genes are TRBV7-9 and TRBJ2-2; the D gene is possibly TRBD2 (5 bases). The CDR3 is 14 amino acids. V lost 7 bases to trimming and J lost 0 bases, with 9 bases between them. Germline values: CDR1 SEHNR, CDR2 FQNEAQ (reference sequence). This CDR3 is CASKAGANTGELFF. Here the CDR3 DNA reads TGTGCCAGCAAAGCCGGGGCGAACACCGGGGAGCTGTTTTTT.

This rearrangement joins TRBV6-5 to TRBJ1-3, with 7 bases matching TRBD1. The germline V gene has CDR1 MNHEY and CDR2 SVGAGI. CDR3 size: 15 residues. J gave up 4 bases and V 7 bases, and 10 bases lay outside the gene matches. The CDR3 loop reads CASTQGGLKGNTIYF. DNA for the CDR3: TGTGCCAGCACCCAGGGGGGGCTGAAAGGAAACACCATATATTTT.

This clonotype occurred many times. The genes are TRBV18 and TRBJ1-6; D unclear. Looked up from germline, CDR1 is KGHSH and CDR2 is LQKENI. With 1 base removed from V and 2 bases from J, the gap between germline ends came to 15 bases. CDR3 length: 18 residues. DNA for the CDR3: TGTGCCAGCTCACCACTCGCACGGAGAGACCCCTATAATTCACCCCTCCACTTT. Its protein product is CASSPLARRDPYNSPLHF.

This clonotype was counted between two and nine times. The V call is TRBV5-1, the J call TRBJ2-2; 7 nucleotides align to TRBD2. Germline trimming cut 3 bases from V and 0 bases from J; bases unmatched to any gene: 8. Germline loops: CDR1 SGHRS, CDR2 YFSETQ. The CDR3 is 17 residues long. CDR3 nucleotides: TGCGCCAGCAGCTCATGGACCGGGACTACGAACACCGGGGAGCTGTTTTTT. It translates to CASSSWTGTTNTGELFF.

This chain joins TRBV10-3 and TRBJ2-1, with D maybe TRBD2 (5 bases). The CDR3 length is 13 residues. Deletions cut 4 bases from V and 11 bases from J, with 15 bases between. Germline values: CDR1 ENHRY, CDR2 SYGVKD. CDR3 bases: TGTGCCATCAGTGGAGCGGAAGGGCCTAAGCAGTTCTTC. Amino acids: CAISGAEGPKQFF.

This clonotype was counted many times. The chain combines TRBV5-1 with TRBJ2-7; 9 bases agree with TRBD1. Germline CDR1 SGHRS, CDR2 YFSETQ. The CDR3 consists of 12 residues. V was clipped by 4 bases and J by 6 bases; unmatched bases: 2. CDR3: CASSEDRGEQYF. The CDR3 region has the DNA TGCGCCAGCAGCGAGGACAGGGGCGAGCAGTACTTC.

To note about this clonotype: A much more abundant neighbour one base away suggests this may be a read error. The chain combines TRBV20-1 with TRBJ2-4; 7 bases are a match to TRBD2. The CDR3 runs to 14 residues. Germline trimming cut 0 bases from V and 6 bases from J; bases unmatched to any gene: 5. Per the germline V gene, CDR1 is DFQATT and CDR2 is SNEGSKA (reference sequence). This chain's CDR3 is CSARDSGTANIQYF. As DNA, the CDR3 is TGCAGTGCTAGAGACAGCGGGACGGCAAACATTCAGTACTTC.

This chain connects TRBV5-1 to TRBJ2-1; the match to TRBD2 covers 10 bases. Germline lookup yields CDR1 SGHRS and CDR2 YFSETQ. With 2 bases clipped from V and 6 bases from J, the junction kept 5 bases outside the gene matches. The CDR3 sequence is 15 residues long. DNA of the CDR3: TGCGCCAGCAGCTTACCAGCGGGAGGGGGCAATGAGCAGTTCTTC. Its translation: CASSLPAGGGNEQFF.

This clonotype has only a few counts. The chain is built from TRBV7-8 and TRBJ2-7; TRBD1 matches 7 bases. The J segment lost 4 bases and the V segment lost 2 bases, leaving 14 bases of the junction unmatched. The germline gives CDR1 SGHVS, CDR2 FQNEAQ. CDR3 length equals 17 residues. CDR3 amino acids: CASSLTRDSSGAYEQYF. The DNA for the CDR3 is TGTGCCAGCAGCTTAACTAGGGACAGCTCAGGAGCTTACGAGCAGTACTTC.

This chain uses TRBV4-3 with TRBJ2-7; the D gene is possibly TRBD1 (5 bases). The CDR3 spans 14 residues. Germline V lookup: CDR1 LGHNA, CDR2 YSLEER. V was cut by 1 base and J by 2 bases, with 9 bases left in between. CDR3 sequence: CASSQVTGPYEQYF. The DNA of the CDR3 is TGCGCCAGCAGCCAAGTTACAGGCCCCTACGAGCAGTACTTC.

This clonotype appeared many times. The V gene is TRBV29-1, the J gene TRBJ2-6, with 7 bases aligning to TRBD2. This CDR3 spans 15 amino acids. Losses at the gene ends were 6 bases for V and 0 bases for J; bases not matched to a gene: 5. In germline, CDR1 is SQVTM, CDR2 ANQGSEA. CDR3 in amino acids: CSVSAGSSGANVLTF. In DNA, the CDR3 is TGCAGCGTATCAGCGGGGTCCTCTGGGGCCAACGTCCTGACTTTC.

The rearrangement uses TRBV7-2 and TRBJ1-5; 9 bases are shared with TRBD1. The CDR3 runs 15 residues. The V segment lost 5 bases and the J segment 5 bases; nucleotides outside the gene matches: 7. CDR1 and CDR2 (germline): SGHTA, FQGNSA. In nucleotides, the CDR3 is TGTGCCAGCAGCGTCGATACAGGGGGCTATCAGCCCCAGCATTTT. It yields the protein CASSVDTGGYQPQHF.

The rearrangement joins TRBV6-6 to TRBJ2-7; D perhaps matches TRBD2 (5 bases). Per germline, CDR1 MNHNY and CDR2 SVGAGI (reference sequence). The length of the CDR3 is 12 residues. Trimming took off 8 bases at V and 1 base at J, with 9 bases between the two ends. The CDR3 region has the DNA TGTGCCAGCGGGGAGCGGTCCTACGAGCAGTACTTC. This translates into CASGERSYEQYF.

The chain employs TRBV5-5 and TRBJ2-2; D possibly corresponds to TRBD1 (6 bases). The CDR3 is 14 residues long. Germline CDR1 reads SGHKS; CDR2 reads YYEKEE (reference sequence). Between the trimmed V and J ends, which lost 4 bases and 4 bases, there was a span of 11 bases. This CDR3 is CASSSGQPTGELFF. CDR3 coding DNA: TGTGCCAGCAGCAGCGGACAGCCCACCGGGGAGCTGTTTTTT. The variable domain in full, completed from reference TRBV5-5 and TRBJ2-2, reads DAGVTQSPTHLIKTRGQQVTLRCSPISGHKSVSWYQQVLGQGPQFIFQYYEKEERGRGNFPDRFSARQFPNYSSELNVNALLLGDSALYLCASSSGQPTGELFFGEGSRLTVL.

This clonotype has a count of ten or more. One end of the junction fails to match germline, which may point to a read error. This rearrangement joins TRBV20-1 to TRBJ2-3, with D uncertain. The CDR3 extends over 8 amino acids. Germline CDR1 and CDR2: DFQATT and SNEGSKA (reference sequence). The CDR3 bases are TGCAGTGCAGAACTCGACTCTTTT. It translates to CSAELDSF.